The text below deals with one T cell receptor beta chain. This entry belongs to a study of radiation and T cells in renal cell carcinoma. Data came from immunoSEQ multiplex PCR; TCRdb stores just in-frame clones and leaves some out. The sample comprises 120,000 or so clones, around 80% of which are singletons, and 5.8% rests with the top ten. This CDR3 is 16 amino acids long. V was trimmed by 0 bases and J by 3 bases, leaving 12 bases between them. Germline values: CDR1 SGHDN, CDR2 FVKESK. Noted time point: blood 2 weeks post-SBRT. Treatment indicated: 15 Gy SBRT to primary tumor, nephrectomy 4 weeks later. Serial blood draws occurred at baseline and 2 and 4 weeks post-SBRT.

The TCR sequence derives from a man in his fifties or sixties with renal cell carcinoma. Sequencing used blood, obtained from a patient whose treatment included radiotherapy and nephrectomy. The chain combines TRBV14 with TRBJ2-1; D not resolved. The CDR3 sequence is CASSQEFGRNYNEQFF. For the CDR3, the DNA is TGTGCCAGCAGCCAAGAGTTCGGCAGGAACTACAATGAGCAGTTCTTC.